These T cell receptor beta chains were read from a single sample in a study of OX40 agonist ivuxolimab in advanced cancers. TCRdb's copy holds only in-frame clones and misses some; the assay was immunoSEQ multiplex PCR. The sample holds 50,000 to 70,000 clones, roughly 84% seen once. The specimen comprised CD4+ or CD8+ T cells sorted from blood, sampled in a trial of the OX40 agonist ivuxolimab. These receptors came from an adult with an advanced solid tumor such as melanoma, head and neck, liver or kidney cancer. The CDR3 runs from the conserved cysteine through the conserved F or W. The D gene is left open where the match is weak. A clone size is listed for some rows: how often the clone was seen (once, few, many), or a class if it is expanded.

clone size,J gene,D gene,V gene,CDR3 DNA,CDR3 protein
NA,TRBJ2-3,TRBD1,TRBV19,TGTGCCAGTAAACGGACAGGGAAAAGAAATACAGATACGCAGTATTTT,CASKRTGKRNTDTQYF
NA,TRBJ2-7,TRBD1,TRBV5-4,TGTGCCAGCAGCCCGGGACAGGACTACGAGCAGTACTTC,CASSPGQDYEQYF
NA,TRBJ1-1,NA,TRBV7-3,TGTGCCAGCAGCTTAAATGCGCCTAACACTGAAGCTTTCTTT,CASSLNAPNTEAFF
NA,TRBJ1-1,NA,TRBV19,TGTGCCAGTAGTATATCTTTGCGAGCTTTCTTT,CASSISLRAFF
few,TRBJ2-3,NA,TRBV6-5,TGTGCCAGCAGCCCCCGAGGCACAGATACGCAGTATTTT,CASSPRGTDTQYF
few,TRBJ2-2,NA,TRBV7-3,TGTGCCAGCTCCTCGGGACTTAACACCGGGGAGCTGTTTTTT,CASSSGLNTGELFF
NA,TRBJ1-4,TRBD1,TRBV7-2,TGTGCCAGCAGCTTAGCTCCCAACAGGGGTGGGGAAAAACTGTTTTTT,CASSLAPNRGGEKLFF
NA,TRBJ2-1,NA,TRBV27,TGTGCCAGCAGCGAACTAGACTCCTACAATGAGCAGTTCTTC,CASSELDSYNEQFF
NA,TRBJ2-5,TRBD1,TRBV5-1,TGCGCCAGCCGAAACTCCAGGGGGTCGGAGACCCAGTACTTC,CASRNSRGSETQYF
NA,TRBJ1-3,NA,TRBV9,TGTGCCAGCAGCGTCAGCGGCCTCTCTGGAAACACCATATATTTT,CASSVSGLSGNTIYF
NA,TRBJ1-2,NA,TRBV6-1,TGTGCCAGCAGTGAAAAAAGGAACGGAGGCTACACCTTC,CASSEKRNGGYTF
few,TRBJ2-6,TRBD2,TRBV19,TGTGCCAGTAAGGCCAGCGGGAAATCTGGGGCCAACGTCCTGACTTTC,CASKASGKSGANVLTF
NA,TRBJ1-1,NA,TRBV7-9,TGTGCCGGCAGCTTAATGTTGAACACTGAAGCTTTCTTT,CAGSLMLNTEAFF
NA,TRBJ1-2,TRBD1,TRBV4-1,TGCGCCAGCAGCCCGCAGGGACAGCCCTATGGCTACACCTTC,CASSPQGQPYGYTF
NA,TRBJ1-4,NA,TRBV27,TGTGCCAGCAGTTTGAAGAGGGGGGAAAAACTGTTTTTT,CASSLKRGEKLFF
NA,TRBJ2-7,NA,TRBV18,TGTGCCAGCTCACGTCCCGGGTCTCTAGCCTACGAGCAGTACTTC,CASSRPGSLAYEQYF
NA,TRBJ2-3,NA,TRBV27,TGTGCCAGCATCAGAGACTACCGCCGCACAGATACGCAGTATTTT,CASIRDYRRTDTQYF
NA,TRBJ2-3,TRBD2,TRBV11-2,TGTGCCAGCAGCCCAAAAGGGACTAGCGGAACTAGCACAGATACGCAGTATTTT,CASSPKGTSGTSTDTQYF
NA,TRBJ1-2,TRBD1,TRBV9,TGTGCCAGCAGCGCGGGACAGGGCCTCTTTAACTATGGCTACACCTTC,CASSAGQGLFNYGYTF
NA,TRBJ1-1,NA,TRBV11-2,TGTGCCAGCAGAAGGACCCCAAACACTGAAGCTTTCTTT,CASRRTPNTEAFF
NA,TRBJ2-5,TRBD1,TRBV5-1,TGCGCCAGCAGCACCCGGGACAGGGAAGAGACCCAGTACTTC,CASSTRDREETQYF
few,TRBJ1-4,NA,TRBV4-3,TGCGCCAGCAGCCAAGATCGGGGGGATGAAAAACTGTTTTTT,CASSQDRGDEKLFF
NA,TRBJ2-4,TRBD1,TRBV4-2,TGTGCCAGCAGCCAAGATAGGGACAGGGGGATATGGTACTTC,CASSQDRDRGIWYF
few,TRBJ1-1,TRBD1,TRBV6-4,TGTGCCAGCAGAGGGGACAGGGAGGCATCTGAAGCTTTCTTT,CASRGDREASEAFF
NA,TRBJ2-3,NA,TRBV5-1,TGCGCCAGCAGCACGAGGGACACAGATACGCAGTATTTT,CASSTRDTDTQYF
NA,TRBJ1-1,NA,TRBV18,TGTGCCAGCTCACTGGCGCTGACGGGGAACACTGAAGCTTTCTTT,CASSLALTGNTEAFF
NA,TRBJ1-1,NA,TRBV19,TGTGCCAGTAGTTTACAGGGCCTGTGGACTGAAGCTTTCTTT,CASSLQGLWTEAFF
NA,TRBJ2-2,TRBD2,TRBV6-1,TGTGCCAGCATTGAAGCGGGGGGGCCACCAAGTGGGACCGGGGAGCTGTTTTTT,CASIEAGGPPSGTGELFF
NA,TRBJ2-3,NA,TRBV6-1,TGTGCCATACGACAGGTTGAAGGCACAGATACGCAGTATTTT,CAIRQVEGTDTQYF
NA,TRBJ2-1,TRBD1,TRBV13,TGTGCCAGCAGCTTAGGCCGGGTCAGGGGACAGGGCTACAATGAGCAGTTCTTC,CASSLGRVRGQGYNEQFF
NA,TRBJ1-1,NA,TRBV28,TGTGCCTCCCATACCCCCGCAGCTGAAGCTTTCTTT,CASHTPAAEAFF
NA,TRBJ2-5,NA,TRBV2,TGTGCCAGCAGTGAAGTATTTGGGGGAGAGACCCAGTACTTC,CASSEVFGGETQYF
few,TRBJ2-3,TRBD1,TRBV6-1,TGTGCCAGCAGTCAACAGACAGGGATGTATACGCAGTATTTT,CASSQQTGMYTQYF
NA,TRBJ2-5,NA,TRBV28,TGTGCCAGCTGCCCGGGACTGGGTGGAGAGCAGTACTTC,CASCPGLGGEQYF
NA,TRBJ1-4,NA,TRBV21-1,TGTGCCGGACTTACAATGGGGGGCGCTAATGAAAAACTGTTTTTT,CAGLTMGGANEKLFF
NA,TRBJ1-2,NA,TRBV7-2,TGTGCCAGCAGCTTAGGTATCAACTATGGCTACACCTTC,CASSLGINYGYTF
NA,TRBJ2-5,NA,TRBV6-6,TGTGCCAGCAGTTACTCGCAGGGTTCGGAGACCCAGTACTTC,CASSYSQGSETQYF
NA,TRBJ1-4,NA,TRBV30,TGTGCCTGGAGTGTACGGGGTAGGGAAAAACTGTTTTTT,CAWSVRGREKLFF
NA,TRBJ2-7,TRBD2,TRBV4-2,TGTGCCAGCAGCGTTTCTCGACTAGCGGGGGGCTACGAGCAGTACTTC,CASSVSRLAGGYEQYF